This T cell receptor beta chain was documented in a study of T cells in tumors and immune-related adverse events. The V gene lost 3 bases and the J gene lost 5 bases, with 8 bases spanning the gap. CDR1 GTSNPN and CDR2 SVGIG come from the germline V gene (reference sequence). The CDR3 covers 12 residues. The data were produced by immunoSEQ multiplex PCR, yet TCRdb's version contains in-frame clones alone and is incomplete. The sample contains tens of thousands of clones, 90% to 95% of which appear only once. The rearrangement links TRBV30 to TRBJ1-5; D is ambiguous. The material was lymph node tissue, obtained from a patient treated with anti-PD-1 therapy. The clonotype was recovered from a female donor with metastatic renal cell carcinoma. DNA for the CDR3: TGTGCCTGGAGCAATAGAGATCAGCCCCAGCATTTT. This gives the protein CAWSNRDQPQHF.